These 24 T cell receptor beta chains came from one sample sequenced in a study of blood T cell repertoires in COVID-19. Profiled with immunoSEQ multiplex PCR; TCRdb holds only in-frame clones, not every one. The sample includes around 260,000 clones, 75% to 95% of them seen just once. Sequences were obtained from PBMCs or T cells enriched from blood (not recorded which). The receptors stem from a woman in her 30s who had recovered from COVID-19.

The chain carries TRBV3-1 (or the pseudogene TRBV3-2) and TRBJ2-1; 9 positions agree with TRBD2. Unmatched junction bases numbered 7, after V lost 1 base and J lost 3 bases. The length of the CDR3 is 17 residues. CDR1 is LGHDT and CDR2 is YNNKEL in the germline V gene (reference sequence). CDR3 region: CASSQGIAGEIYNEQFF. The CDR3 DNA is TGTGCCAGCAGCCAAGGAATAGCGGGAGAGATCTACAATGAGCAGTTCTTC.

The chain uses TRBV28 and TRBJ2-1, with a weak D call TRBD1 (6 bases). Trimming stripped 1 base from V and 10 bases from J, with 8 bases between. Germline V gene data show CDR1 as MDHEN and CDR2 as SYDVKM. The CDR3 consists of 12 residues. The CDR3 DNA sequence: TGTGCCAGCAGTTTATACAGGGAAGAGCAGTTCTTC. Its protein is CASSLYREEQFF.

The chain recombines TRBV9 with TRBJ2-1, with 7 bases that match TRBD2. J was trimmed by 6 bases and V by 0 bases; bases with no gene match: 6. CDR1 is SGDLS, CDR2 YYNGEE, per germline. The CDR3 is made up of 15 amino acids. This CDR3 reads CASSVGPSGLNEQFF. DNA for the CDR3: TGTGCCAGCAGCGTAGGGCCTAGCGGACTCAATGAGCAGTTCTTC.

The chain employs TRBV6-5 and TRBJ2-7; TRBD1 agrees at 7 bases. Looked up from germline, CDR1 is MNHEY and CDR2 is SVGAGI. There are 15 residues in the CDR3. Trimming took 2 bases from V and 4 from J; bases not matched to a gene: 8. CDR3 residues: CASSYVQDRPYEQYF. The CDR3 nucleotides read TGTGCCAGCAGTTACGTCCAGGACAGGCCTTACGAGCAGTACTTC.

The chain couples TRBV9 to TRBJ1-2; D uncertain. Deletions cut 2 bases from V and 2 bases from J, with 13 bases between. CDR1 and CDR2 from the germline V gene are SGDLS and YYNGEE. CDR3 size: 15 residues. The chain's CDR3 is CASSVQGAVNYGYTF. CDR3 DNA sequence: TGTGCCAGCAGCGTCCAAGGTGCGGTAAACTATGGCTACACCTTC. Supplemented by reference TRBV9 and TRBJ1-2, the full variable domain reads DSGVTQTPKHLITATGQRVTLRCSPRSGDLSVYWYQQSLDQGLQFLIQYYNGEERAKGNILERFSAQQFPDLHSELNLSSLELGDSALYFCASSVQGAVNYGYTFGSGTRLTVV.

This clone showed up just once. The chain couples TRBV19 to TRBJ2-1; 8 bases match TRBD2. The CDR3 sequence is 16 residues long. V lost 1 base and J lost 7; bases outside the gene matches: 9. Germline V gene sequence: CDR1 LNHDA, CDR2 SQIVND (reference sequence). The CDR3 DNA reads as TGTGCCAGTAGTATAGGTGCGGGAGGTCGGGGAAATGAGCAGTTCTTC. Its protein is CASSIGAGGRGNEQFF.

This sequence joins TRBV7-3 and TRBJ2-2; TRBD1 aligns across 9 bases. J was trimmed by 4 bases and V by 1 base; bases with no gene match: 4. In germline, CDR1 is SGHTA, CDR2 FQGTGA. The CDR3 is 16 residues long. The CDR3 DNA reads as TGTGCCAGCAGCTTAAAGGGACAGGGTAGCACCGGGGAGCTGTTTTTT. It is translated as CASSLKGQGSTGELFF.

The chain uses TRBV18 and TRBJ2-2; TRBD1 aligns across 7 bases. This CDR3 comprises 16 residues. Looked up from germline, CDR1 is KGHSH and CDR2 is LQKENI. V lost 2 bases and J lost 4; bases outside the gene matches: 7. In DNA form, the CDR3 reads TGTGCCAGCTCACCAAGACAGGGAGTCGGCACCGGGGAGCTGTTTTTT. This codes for CASSPRQGVGTGELFF.

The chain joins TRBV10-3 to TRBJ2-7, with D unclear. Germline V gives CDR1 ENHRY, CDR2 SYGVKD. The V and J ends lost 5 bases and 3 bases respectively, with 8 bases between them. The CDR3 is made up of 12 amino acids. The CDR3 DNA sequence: TGTGCCATCAGTTACAGCCTCTACGAGCAGTACTTC. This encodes CAISYSLYEQYF.

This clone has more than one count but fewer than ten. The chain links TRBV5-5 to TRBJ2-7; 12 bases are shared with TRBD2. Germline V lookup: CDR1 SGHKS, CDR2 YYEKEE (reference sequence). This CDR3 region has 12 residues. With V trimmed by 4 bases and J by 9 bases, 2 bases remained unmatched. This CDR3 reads CASSTLAGGQYF. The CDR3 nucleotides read TGTGCCAGCAGCACACTAGCGGGAGGGCAGTACTTC.

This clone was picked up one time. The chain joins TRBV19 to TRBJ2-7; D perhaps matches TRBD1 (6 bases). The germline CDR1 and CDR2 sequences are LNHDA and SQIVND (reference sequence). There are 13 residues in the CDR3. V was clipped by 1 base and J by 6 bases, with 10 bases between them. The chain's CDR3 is CASSIGTVREQYF. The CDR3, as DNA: TGTGCCAGTAGTATAGGGACAGTACGCGAGCAGTACTTC.

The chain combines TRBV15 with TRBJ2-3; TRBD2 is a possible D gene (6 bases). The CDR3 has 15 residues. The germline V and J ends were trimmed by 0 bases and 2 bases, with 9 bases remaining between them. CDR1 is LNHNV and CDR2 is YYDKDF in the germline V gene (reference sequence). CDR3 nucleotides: TGTGCCACCAGCAGAGAGCGGGATTCCACAGATACGCAGTATTTT. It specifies CATSRERDSTDTQYF.

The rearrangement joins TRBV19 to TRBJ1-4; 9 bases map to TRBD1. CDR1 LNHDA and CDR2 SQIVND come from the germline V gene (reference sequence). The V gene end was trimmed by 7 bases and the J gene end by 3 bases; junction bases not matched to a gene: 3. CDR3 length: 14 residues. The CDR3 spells CASTRTGANEKLFF. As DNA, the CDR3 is TGTGCCAGTACCCGGACAGGGGCTAATGAAAAACTGTTTTTT.

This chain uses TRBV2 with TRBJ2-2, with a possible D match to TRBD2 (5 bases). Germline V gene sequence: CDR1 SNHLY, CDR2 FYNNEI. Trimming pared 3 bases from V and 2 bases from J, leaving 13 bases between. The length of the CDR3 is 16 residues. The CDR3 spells CASSDGLGDNTGELFF. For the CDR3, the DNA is TGTGCCAGCAGTGATGGCCTGGGAGATAACACCGGGGAGCTGTTTTTT. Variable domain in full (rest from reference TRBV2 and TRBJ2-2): EPEVTQTPSHQVTQMGQEVILRCVPISNHLYFYWYRQILGQKVEFLVSFYNNEISEKSEIFDDQFSVERPDGSNFTLKIRSTKLEDSAMYFCASSDGLGDNTGELFFGEGSRLTVL.

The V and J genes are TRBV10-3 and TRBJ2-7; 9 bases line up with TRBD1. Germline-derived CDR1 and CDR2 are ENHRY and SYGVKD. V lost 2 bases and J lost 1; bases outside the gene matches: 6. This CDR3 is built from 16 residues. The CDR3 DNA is TGTGCCATCAGTGAGAAATCCGGGACAGGGTCCTACGAGCAGTACTTC. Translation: CAISEKSGTGSYEQYF.

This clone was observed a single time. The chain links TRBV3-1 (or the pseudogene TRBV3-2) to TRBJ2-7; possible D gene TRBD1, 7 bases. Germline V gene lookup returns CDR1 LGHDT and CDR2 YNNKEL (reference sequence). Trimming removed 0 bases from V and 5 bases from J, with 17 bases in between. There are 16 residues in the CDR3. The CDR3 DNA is TGTGCCAGCAGCCAAGATCTCAGGGGGGCGAGGGACGAGCAGTACTTC. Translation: CASSQDLRGARDEQYF.

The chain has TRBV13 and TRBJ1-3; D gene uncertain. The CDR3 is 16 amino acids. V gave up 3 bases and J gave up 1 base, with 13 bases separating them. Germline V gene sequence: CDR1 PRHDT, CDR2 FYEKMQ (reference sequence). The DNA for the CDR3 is TGTGCCAGCAGCTTTCTTCGGGTCGGGTCTGGAAACACCATATATTTT. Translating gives CASSFLRVGSGNTIYF.

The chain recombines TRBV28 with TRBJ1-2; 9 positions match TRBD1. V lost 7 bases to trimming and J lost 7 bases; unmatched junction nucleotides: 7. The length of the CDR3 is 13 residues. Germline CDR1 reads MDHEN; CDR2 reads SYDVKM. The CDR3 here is CASIGTGIFGYTF. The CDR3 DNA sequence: TGTGCCAGCATCGGGACAGGGATTTTTGGCTACACCTTC.

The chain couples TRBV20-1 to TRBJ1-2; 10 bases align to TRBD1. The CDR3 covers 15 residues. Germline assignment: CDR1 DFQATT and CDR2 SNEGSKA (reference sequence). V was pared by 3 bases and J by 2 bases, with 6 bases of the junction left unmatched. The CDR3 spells CSASAGQGLNYGYTF. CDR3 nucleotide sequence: TGCAGTGCTAGTGCGGGACAGGGGTTAAACTATGGCTACACCTTC.

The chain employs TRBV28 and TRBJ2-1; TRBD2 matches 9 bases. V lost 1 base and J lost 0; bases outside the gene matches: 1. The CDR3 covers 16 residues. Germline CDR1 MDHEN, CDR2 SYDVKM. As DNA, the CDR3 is TGTGCCAGCAGTTTATCGACTAGCGGCTCCTACAATGAGCAGTTCTTC. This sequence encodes CASSLSTSGSYNEQFF.

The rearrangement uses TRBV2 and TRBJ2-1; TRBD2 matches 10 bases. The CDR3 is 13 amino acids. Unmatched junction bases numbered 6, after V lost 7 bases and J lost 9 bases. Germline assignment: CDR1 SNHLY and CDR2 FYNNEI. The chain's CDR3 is CASILAGKGEQFF. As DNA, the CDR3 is TGTGCCAGCATACTAGCGGGAAAGGGTGAGCAGTTCTTC.

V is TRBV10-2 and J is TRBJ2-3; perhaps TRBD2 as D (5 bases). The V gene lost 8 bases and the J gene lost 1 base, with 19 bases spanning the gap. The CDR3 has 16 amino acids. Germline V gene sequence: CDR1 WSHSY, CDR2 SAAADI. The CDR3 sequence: CASRTLGGSGTDTQYF. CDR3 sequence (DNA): TGCGCCAGCCGAACTTTGGGCGGGTCGGGCACAGATACGCAGTATTTT.

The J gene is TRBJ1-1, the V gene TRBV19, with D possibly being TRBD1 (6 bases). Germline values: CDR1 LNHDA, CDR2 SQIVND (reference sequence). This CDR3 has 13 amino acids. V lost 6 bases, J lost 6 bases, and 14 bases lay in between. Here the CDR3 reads CASRTGQPAEAFF. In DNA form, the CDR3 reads TGTGCCAGTAGAACCGGACAGCCTGCTGAAGCTTTCTTT.

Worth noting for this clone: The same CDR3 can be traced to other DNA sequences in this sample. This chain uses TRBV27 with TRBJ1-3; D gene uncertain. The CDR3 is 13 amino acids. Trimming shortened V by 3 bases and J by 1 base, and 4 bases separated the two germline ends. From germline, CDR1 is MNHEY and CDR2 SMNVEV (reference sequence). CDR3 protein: CASSFLSGNTIYF. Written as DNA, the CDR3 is TGTGCCAGCAGTTTCCTATCTGGAAACACCATATATTTT.